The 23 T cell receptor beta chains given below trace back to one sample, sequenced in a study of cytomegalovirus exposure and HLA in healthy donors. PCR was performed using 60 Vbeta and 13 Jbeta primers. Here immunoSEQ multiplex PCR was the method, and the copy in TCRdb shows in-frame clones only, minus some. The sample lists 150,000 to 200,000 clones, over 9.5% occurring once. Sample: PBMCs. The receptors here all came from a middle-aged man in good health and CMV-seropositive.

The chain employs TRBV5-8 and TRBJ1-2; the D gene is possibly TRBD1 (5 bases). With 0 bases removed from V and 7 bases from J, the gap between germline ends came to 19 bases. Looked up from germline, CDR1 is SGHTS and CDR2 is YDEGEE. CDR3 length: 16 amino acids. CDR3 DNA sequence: TGTGCCAGCAGCTTGGAGTCCGGGCACTACGGGGGTGGCTACACCTTC. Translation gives CASSLESGHYGGGYTF. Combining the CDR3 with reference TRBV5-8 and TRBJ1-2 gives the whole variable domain EAGVTQSPTHLIKTRGQQATLRCSPISGHTSVYWYQQALGLGLQFLLWYDEGEERNRGNFPPRFSGRQFPNYSSELNVNALELEDSALYLCASSLESGHYGGGYTFGSGTRLTVV.

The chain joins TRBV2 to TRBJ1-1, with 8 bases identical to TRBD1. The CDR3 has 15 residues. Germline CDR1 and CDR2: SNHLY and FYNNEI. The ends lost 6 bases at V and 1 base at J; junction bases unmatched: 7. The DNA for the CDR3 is TGTGCCAGCAGCTTTGGGACAGGAACGAACACTGAAGCTTTCTTT. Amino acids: CASSFGTGTNTEAFF.

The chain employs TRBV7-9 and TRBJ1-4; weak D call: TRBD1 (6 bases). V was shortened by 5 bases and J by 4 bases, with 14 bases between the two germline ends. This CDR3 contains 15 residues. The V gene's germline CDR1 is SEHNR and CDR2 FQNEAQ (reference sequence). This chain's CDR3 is CASSQDSQYNEKLFF. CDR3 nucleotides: TGTGCCAGCAGCCAGGACAGCCAATATAATGAAAAACTGTTTTTT.

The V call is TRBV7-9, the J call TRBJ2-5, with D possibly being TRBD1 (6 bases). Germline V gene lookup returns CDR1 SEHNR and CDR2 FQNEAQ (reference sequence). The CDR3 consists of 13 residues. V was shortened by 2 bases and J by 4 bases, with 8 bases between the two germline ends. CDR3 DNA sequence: TGTGCCAGCAGCTTATCAGGGGTAGAGACCCAGTACTTC. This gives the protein CASSLSGVETQYF.

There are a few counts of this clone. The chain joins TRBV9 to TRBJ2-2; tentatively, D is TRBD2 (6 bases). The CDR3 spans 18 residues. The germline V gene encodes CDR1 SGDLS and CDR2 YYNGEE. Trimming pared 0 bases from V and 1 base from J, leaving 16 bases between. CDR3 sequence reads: CASSVAGSRGLNTGELFF. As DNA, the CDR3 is TGTGCCAGCAGCGTAGCGGGATCGCGGGGATTGAACACCGGGGAGCTGTTTTTT.

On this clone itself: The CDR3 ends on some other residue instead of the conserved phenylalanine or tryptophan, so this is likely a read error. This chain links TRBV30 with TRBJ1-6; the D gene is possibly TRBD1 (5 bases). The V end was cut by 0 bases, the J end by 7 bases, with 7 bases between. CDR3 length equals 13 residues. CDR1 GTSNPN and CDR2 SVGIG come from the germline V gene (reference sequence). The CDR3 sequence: CAWSVQENSPLHL. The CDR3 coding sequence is TGTGCCTGGAGTGTACAGGAGAATTCACCCCTCCACCTT.

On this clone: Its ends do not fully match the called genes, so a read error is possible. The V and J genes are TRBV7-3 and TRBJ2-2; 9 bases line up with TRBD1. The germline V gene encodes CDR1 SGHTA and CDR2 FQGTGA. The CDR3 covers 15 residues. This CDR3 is CASSRDRANPGELFF. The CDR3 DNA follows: TGTGCCAGCAGCAGGGACAGGGCGAACCCCGGGGAGCTGTTTTTT.

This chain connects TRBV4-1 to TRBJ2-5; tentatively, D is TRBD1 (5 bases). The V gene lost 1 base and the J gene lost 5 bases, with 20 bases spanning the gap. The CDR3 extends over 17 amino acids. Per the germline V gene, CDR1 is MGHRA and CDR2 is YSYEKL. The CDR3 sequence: CASSQVGQAGLGETQYF. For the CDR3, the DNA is TGCGCCAGCAGCCAAGTGGGGCAGGCCGGCCTGGGGGAGACCCAGTACTTC.

The CDR3 region is CASSFPTGKIYEQYF. The DNA of the CDR3 is TGTGCCAGCAGCTTCCCCACAGGAAAAATCTACGAGCAGTACTTC. V and J are TRBV5-8 and TRBJ2-7, with a possible D match to TRBD1 (5 bases). Per germline, CDR1 SGHTS and CDR2 YDEGEE. Trimming shortened V by 2 bases and J by 3 bases, and 15 bases separated the two germline ends. This CDR3 is 15 amino acids long.

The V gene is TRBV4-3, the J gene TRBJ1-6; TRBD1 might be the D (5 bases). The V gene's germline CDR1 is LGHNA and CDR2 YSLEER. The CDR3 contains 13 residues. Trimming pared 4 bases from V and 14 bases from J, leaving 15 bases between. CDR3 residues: CASSRTNKFTLHF. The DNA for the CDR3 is TGCGCCAGCAGCCGGACAAATAAATTCACCCTCCACTTT.

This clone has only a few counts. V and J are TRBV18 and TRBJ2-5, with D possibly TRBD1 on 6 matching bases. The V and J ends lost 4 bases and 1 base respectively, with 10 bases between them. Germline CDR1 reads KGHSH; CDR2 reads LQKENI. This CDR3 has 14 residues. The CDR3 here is CASSRGQAQETQYF. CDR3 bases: TGTGCCAGCTCACGGGGACAAGCCCAAGAGACCCAGTACTTC.

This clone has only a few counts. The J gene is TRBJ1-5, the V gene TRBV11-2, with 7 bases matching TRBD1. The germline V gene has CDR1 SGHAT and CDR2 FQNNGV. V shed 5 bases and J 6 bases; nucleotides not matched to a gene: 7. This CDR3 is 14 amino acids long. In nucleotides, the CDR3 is TGTGCCAGCAGCACCACAGGGGAAGGTCAGCCCCAGCATTTT. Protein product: CASSTTGEGQPQHF.

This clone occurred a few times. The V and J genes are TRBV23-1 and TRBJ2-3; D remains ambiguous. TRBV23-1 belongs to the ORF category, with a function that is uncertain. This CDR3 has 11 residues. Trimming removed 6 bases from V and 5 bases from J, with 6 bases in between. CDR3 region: CASRIQDTQYF. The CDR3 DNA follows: TGCGCCAGCAGGATACAAGATACGCAGTATTTT.

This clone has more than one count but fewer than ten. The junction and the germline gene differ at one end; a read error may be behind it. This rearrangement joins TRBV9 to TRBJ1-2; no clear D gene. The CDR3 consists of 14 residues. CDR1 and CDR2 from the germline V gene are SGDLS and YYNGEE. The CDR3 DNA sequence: TGTGCCAGCAGCGTAGCGGCAGGCGACTATGACTACACCTTC. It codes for CASSVAAGDYDYTF.

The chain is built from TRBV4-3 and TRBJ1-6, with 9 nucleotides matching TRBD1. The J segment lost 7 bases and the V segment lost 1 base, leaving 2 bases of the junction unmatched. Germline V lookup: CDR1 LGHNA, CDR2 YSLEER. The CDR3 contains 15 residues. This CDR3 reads CASSQAGTGNSPLHF. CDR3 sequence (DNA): TGCGCCAGCAGCCAAGCCGGGACAGGGAATTCACCCCTCCACTTT.

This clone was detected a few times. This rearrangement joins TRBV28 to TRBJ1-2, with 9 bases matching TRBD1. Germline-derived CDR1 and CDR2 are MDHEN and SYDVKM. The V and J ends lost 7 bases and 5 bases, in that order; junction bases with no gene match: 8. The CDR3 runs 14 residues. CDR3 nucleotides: TGTGCCAGCAAGTCGGACAGGGGTTTGTATGGCTACACCTTC. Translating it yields CASKSDRGLYGYTF.

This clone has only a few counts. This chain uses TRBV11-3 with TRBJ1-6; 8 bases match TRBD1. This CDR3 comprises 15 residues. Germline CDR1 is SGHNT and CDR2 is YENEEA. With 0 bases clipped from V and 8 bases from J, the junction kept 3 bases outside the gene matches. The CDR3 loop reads CASSLDLTGDSPLHF. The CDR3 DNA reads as TGTGCCAGCAGCTTAGACTTGACAGGGGATTCACCCCTCCACTTT.

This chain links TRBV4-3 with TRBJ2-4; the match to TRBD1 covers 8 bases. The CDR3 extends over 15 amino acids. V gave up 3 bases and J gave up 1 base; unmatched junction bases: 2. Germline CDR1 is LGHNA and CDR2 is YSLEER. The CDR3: CASSQNRGAKNIQYF. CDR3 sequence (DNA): TGCGCCAGCAGCCAGAACAGGGGGGCCAAAAACATTCAGTACTTC.

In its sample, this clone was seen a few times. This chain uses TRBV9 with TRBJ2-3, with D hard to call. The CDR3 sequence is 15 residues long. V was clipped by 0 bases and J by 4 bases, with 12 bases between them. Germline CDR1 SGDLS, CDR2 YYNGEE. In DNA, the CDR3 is TGTGCCAGCAGCGTAGCCCCCCAGTTGTCAGATACGCAGTATTTT. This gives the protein CASSVAPQLSDTQYF.

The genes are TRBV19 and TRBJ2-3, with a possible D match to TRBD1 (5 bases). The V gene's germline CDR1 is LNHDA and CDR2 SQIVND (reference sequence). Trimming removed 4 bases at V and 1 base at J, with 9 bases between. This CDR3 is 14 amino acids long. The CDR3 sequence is CASSTARGTDTQYF. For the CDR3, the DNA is TGTGCCAGTAGTACGGCCAGGGGCACAGATACGCAGTATTTT.

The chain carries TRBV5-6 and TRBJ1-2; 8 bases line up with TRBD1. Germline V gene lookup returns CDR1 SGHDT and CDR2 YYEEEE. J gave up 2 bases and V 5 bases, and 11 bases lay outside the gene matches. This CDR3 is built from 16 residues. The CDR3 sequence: CASSSLGQGWNYGYTF. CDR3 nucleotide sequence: TGTGCCAGCAGTTCCCTCGGACAGGGCTGGAACTATGGCTACACCTTC.

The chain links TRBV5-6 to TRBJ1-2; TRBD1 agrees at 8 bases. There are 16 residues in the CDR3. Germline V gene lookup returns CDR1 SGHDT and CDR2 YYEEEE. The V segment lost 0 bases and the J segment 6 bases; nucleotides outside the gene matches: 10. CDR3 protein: CASSLALHRGADGYTF. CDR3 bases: TGTGCCAGCAGCTTGGCCCTACACAGGGGGGCGGATGGCTACACCTTC.

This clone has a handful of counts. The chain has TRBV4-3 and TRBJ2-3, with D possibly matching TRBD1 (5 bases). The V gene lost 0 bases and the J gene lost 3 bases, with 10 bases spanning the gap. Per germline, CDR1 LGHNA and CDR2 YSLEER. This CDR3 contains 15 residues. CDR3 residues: CASSQDRQGTDTQYF. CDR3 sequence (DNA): TGCGCCAGCAGCCAAGATCGGCAGGGAACAGATACGCAGTATTTT.